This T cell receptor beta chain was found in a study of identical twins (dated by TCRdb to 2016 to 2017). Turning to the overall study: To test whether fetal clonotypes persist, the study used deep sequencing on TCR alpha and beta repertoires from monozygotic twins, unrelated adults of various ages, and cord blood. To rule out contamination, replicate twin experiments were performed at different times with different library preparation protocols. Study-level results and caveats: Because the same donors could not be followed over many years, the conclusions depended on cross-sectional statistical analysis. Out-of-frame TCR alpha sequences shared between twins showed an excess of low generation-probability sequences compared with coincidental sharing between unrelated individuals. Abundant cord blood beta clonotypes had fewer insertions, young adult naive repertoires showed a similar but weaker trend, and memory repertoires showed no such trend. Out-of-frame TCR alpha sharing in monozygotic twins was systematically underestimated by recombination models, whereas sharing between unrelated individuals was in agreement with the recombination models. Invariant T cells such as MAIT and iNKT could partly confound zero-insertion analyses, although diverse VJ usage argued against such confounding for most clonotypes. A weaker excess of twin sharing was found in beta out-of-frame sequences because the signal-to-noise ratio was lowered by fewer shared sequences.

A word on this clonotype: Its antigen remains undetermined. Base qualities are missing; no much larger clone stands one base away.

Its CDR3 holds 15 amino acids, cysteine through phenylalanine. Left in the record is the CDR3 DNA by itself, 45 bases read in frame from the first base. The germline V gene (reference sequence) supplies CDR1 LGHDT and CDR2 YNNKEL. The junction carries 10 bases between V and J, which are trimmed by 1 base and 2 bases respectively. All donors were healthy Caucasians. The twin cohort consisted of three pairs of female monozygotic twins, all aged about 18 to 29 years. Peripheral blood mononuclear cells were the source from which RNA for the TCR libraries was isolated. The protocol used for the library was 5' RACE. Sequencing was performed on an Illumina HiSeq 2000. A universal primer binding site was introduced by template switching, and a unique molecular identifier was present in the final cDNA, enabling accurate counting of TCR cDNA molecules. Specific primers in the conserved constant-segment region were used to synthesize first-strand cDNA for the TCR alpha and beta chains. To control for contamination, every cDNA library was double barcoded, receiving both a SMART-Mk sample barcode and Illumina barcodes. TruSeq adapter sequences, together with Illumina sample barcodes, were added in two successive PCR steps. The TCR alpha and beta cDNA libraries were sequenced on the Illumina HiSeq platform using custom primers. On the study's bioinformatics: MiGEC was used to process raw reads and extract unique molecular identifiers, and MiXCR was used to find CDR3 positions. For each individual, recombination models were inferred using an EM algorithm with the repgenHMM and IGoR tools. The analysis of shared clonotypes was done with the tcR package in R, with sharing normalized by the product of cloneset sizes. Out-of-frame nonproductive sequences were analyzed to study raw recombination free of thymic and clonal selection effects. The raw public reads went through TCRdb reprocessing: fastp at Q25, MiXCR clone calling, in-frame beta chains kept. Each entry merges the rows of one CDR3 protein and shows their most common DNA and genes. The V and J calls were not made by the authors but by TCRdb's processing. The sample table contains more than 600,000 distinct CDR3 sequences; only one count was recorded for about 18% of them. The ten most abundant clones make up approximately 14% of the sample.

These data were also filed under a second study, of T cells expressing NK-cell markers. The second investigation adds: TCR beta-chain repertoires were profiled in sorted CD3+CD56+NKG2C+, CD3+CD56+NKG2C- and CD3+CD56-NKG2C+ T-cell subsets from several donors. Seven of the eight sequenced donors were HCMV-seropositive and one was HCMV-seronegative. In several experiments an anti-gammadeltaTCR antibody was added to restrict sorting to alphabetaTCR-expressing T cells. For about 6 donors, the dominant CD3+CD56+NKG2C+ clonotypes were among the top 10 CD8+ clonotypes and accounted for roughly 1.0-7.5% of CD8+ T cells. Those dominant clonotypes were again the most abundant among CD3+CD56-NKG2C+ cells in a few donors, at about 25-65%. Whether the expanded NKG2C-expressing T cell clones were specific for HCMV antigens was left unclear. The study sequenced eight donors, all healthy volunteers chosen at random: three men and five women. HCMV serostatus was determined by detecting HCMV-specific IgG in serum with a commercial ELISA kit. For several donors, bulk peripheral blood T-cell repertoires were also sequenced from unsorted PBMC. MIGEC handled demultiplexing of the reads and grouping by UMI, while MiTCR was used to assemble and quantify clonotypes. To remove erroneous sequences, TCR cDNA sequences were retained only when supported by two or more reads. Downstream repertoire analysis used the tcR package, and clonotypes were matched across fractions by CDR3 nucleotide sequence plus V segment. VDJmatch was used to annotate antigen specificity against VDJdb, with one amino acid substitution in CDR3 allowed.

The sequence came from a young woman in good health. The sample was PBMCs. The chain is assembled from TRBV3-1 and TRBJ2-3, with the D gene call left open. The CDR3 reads CASSQAATTTDTQYF. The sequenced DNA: TGTGCCAGCAGCCAAGCGGCCACCACCACAGATACGCAGTATTTT.